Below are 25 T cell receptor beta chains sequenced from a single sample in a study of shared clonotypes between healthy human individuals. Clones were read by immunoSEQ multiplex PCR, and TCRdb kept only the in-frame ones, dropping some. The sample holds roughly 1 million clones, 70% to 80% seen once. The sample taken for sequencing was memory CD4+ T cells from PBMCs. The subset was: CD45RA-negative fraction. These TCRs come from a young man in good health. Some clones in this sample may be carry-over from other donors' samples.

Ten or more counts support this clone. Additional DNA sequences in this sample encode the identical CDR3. The CDR3 loop reads CSVDRGGEQYF. The CDR3 region has the DNA TGCAGCGTTGATCGGGGTGGCGAGCAGTACTTC. The chain uses TRBV29-1 and TRBJ2-7; D may be TRBD2 (5 bases). The CDR3 totals 11 residues. The V end lost 3 bases, the J end lost 6 bases, and 9 bases lay between the germline ends. Germline V gives CDR1 SQVTM, CDR2 ANQGSEA.

The CDR3 region is CASSLTAVTEAFF. The DNA of the CDR3 is TGCGCCAGCAGCTTGACGGCAGTCACTGAAGCTTTCTTT. This sequence joins TRBV5-1 and TRBJ1-1; D remains ambiguous. Trimming removed 1 base from V and 4 bases from J, with 8 bases in between. This CDR3 contains 13 residues. Germline lookup yields CDR1 SGHRS and CDR2 YFSETQ.

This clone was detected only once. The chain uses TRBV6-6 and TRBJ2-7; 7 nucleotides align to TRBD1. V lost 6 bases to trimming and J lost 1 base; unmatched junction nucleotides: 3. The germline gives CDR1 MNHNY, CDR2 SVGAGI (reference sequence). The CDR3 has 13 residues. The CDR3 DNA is TGTGCCAGCAGGAGGGACAGTTCCTACGAGCAGTACTTC. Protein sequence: CASRRDSSYEQYF.

Written as DNA, the CDR3 is TGTGCCAGCAGAAATGCCGGGACAGGGAGAGGTAATGAGCAGTTCTTC. Protein product: CASRNAGTGRGNEQFF. The gene calls are TRBV28 and TRBJ2-1, with 9 bases matching TRBD1. Germline V gives CDR1 MDHEN, CDR2 SYDVKM. After removal of 6 bases from V and 7 bases from J, the junction contained 13 bases not matched to a gene. This CDR3 has 16 amino acids. Full variable domain (outside the CDR3, taken from reference TRBV28 and TRBJ2-1): DVKVTQSSRYLVKRTGEKVFLECVQDMDHENMFWYRQDPGLGLRLIYFSYDVKMKEKGDIPEGYSVSREKKERFSLILESASTNQTSMYLCASRNAGTGRGNEQFFGPGTRLTVL.

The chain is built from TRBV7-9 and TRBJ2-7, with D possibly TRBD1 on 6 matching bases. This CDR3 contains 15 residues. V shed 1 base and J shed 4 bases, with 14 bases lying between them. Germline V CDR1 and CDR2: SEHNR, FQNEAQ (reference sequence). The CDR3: CASSLEGTRRYEQYF. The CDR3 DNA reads TGTGCCAGCAGCTTAGAAGGGACACGGAGGTACGAGCAGTACTTC.

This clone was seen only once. The CDR3 spells CASSLDWRTGGSYEQYF. CDR3 bases: TGTGCCAGCAGTTTAGACTGGAGGACAGGGGGTTCCTACGAGCAGTACTTC. The chain joins TRBV27 to TRBJ2-7; 10 bases map to TRBD1. The CDR3 sequence is 17 residues long. The V segment lost 2 bases and the J segment 1 base; nucleotides outside the gene matches: 8. Germline values: CDR1 MNHEY, CDR2 SMNVEV (reference sequence).

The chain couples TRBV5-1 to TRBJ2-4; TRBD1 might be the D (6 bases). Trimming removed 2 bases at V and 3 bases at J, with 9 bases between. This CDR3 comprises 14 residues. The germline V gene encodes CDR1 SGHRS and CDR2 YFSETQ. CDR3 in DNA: TGCGCCAGCAGCTTAGGGGGTGGCAAAAACATTCAGTACTTC. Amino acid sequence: CASSLGGGKNIQYF.

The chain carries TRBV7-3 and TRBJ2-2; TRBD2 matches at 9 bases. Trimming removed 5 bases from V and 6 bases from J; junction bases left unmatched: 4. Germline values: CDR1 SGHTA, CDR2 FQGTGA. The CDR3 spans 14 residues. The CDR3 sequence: CASSPGTSPGELFF. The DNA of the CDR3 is TGTGCCAGCAGCCCCGGGACTAGCCCCGGGGAGCTGTTTTTT. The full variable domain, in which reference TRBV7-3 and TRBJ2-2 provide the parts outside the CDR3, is GAGVSQTPSNKVTEKGKYVELRCDPISGHTALYWYRQSLGQGPEFLIYFQGTGAADDSGLPNDRFFAVRPEGSVSTLKIQRTERGDSAVYLCASSPGTSPGELFFGEGSRLTVL.

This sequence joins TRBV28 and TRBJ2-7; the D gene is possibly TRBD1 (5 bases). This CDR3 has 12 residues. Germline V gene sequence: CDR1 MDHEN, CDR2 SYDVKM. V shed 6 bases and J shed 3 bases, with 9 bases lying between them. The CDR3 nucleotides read TGTGCCAGCAGCCTAGACAGCTACGAGCAGTACTTC. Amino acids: CASSLDSYEQYF. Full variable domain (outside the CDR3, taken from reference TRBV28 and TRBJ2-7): DVKVTQSSRYLVKRTGEKVFLECVQDMDHENMFWYRQDPGLGLRLIYFSYDVKMKEKGDIPEGYSVSREKKERFSLILESASTNQTSMYLCASSLDSYEQYFGPGTRLTVT.

As DNA, the CDR3 is TGTGCCAGCAGCGTAGCGGGGACGAACACTGAAGCTTTCTTT. Protein product: CASSVAGTNTEAFF. The chain uses TRBV9 and TRBJ1-1; TRBD1 might be the D (5 bases). This CDR3 region has 14 residues. The V and J ends lost 0 bases and 1 base respectively, with 7 bases between them. The germline V gene encodes CDR1 SGDLS and CDR2 YYNGEE.

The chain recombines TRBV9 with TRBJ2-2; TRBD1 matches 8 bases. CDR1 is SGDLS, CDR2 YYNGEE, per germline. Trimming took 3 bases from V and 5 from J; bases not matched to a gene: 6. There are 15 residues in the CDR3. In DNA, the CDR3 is TGTGCCAGCAGCGACGGACAGGGACTTACCGGGGAGCTGTTTTTT. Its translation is CASSDGQGLTGELFF.

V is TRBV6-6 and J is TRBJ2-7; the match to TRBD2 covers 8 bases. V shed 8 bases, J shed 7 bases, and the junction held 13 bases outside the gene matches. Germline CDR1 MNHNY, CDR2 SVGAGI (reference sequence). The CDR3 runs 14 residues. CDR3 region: CASCQRGSTGEQYF. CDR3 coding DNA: TGTGCCAGCTGTCAGCGGGGGTCCACGGGTGAGCAGTACTTC.

The CDR3, as DNA: TGTGCCAGTAGTATTGCGGTAAGGGGGGGCGGATGGAATGAGCAGTTCTTC. Its translation is CASSIAVRGGGWNEQFF. The chain couples TRBV19 to TRBJ2-1; D perhaps matches TRBD2 (7 bases). Trimming left V 3 bases short and J 7 bases short, with 22 bases between. The CDR3 spans 17 residues. Germline CDR1 reads LNHDA; CDR2 reads SQIVND (reference sequence).

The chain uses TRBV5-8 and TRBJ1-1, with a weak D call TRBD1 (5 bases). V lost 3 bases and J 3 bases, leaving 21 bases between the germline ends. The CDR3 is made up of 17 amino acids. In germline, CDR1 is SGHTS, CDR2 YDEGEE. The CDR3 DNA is TGTGCCAGCAGCTCACTCTACGTGGAGGGGTGGGACACTGAAGCTTTCTTT. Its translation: CASSSLYVEGWDTEAFF.

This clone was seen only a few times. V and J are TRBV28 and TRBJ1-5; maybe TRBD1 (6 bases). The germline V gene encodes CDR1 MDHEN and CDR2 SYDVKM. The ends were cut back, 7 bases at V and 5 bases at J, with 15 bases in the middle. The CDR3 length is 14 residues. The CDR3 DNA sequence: TGTGCCAGCACCCCCACAGGGTCGGATCAGCCCCAGCATTTT. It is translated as CASTPTGSDQPQHF.

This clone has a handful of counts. The chain's CDR3 is CASSLTTSYEQYF. In DNA form, the CDR3 reads TGTGCCAGCAGCCTTACTACCTCCTACGAGCAGTACTTC. The V gene is TRBV5-4, the J gene TRBJ2-7; no reliable D call. There are 13 residues in the CDR3. The V end lost 4 bases, the J end lost 0 bases, and 8 bases lay between the germline ends. Germline-derived CDR1 and CDR2 are SGHNT and YYREEE (reference sequence).

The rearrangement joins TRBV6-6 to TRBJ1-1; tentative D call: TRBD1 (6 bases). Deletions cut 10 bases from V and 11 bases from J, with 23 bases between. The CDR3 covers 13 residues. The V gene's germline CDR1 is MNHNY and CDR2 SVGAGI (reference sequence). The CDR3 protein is CATYRVVFQEAFF. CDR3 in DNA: TGTGCCACCTACAGGGTAGTGTTTCAAGAGGCTTTCTTT.

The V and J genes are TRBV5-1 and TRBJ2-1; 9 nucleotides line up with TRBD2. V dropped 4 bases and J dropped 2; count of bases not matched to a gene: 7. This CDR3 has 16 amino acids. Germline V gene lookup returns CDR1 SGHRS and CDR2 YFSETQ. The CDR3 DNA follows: TGCGCCAGCAGCCCTGCTCGGACTAGCGCCTACAATGAGCAGTTCTTC. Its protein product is CASSPARTSAYNEQFF.

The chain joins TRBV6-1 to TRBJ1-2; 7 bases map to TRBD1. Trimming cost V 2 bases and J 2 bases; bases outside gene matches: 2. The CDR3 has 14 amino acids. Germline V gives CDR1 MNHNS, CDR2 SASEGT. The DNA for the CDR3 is TGTGCCAGCAGTGAAATACAGGGGAACTATGGCTACACCTTC. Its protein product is CASSEIQGNYGYTF.

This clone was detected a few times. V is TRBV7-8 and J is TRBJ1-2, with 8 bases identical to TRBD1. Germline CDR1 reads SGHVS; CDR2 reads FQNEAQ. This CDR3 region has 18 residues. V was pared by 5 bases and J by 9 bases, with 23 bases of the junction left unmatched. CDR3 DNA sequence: TGTGCCAGCAGCGTGACTGGAGGACGGGCAGGGGGCGAGGCTCGCTACACCTTC. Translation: CASSVTGGRAGGEARYTF.

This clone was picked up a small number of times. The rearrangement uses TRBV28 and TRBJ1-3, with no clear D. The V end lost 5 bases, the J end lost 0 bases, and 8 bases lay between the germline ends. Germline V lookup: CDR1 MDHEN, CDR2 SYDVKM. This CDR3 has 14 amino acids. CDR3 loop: CASSTPPSGNTIYF. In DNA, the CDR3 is TGTGCCAGCAGTACCCCCCCCTCTGGAAACACCATATATTTT.

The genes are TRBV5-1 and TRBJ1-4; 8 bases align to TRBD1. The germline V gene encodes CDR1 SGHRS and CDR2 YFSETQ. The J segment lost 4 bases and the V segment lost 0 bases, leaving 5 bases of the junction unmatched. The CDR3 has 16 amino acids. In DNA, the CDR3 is TGCGCCAGCAGCTTGGGGGGACAGGCGTATAATGAAAAACTGTTTTTT. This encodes CASSLGGQAYNEKLFF.

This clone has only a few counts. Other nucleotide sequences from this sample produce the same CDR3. The CDR3 coding sequence is TGCGCCAGCAGCTTGGATGGGGGTCAGCCCCAGCATTTT. This sequence encodes CASSLDGGQPQHF. J is TRBJ1-5 and V is TRBV5-1; D is perhaps TRBD1 (5 bases). Trimming took off 0 bases at V and 6 bases at J, with 7 bases between the two ends. This CDR3 is built from 13 residues. Germline V gives CDR1 SGHRS, CDR2 YFSETQ.

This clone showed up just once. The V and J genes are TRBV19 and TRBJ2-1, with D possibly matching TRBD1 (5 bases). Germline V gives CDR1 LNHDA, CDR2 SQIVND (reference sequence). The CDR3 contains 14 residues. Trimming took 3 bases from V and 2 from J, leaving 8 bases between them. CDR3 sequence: CASSISGTYNEQFF. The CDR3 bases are TGTGCCAGTAGTATTTCAGGGACCTACAATGAGCAGTTCTTC.

The DNA of the CDR3 is TGTGCCAGCAGCGTAGAGGGAATTGCATCCGGGGAGCTGTTTTTT. It translates to CASSVEGIASGELFF. This rearrangement joins TRBV9 to TRBJ2-2; D is undetermined. This CDR3 spans 15 amino acids. Germline-derived CDR1 and CDR2 are SGDLS and YYNGEE. V dropped 0 bases and J dropped 6 bases, with 12 bases sitting between them.